The entry below gives a single TCR beta chain sequence along with its context. Its target is not known. The entry originates in a study of long-term antiretroviral therapy in people with HIV. Broader study findings: Information on adherence, resistance and therapy changes was unavailable. All time points showed a repertoire dominated by clones expanded before ART. ART-treated samples gained diversity yet remained below transplant donor controls.

V lost 1 base and J lost 2, with 10 bases in between. The CDR3 covers 15 residues. Germline assignment: CDR1 SGHTA and CDR2 FQGTGA. Each contributor possessed a minimum of one pre-ART and a minimum of two post-ART PBMC samples. Samples were assayed with immunoSEQ v3.0 at survey level. Data came from immunoSEQ multiplex PCR; TCRdb stores just in-frame clones and leaves some out. The sample yields about 31,000 clones, approximately 83% seen once. The TCR was taken from a man aged 18 to 29 with HIV. Sequenced material: unsorted PBMCs, taken 0.8 years before starting antiretroviral therapy. The chain has TRBV7-3 and TRBJ2-3; D gene uncertain. The CDR3 loop reads CASSLRASVTDTQYF. The CDR3 DNA reads TGTGCCAGCAGCTTAAGGGCGAGCGTCACAGATACGCAGTATTTT.